This T cell receptor beta chain was identified in a study of blood T cell repertoires in COVID-19. For the study at large: Some COVID-19 samples were acute and others convalescent; all came from the United States, Italy and Spain.

The CDR3 spans 12 residues. V was trimmed by 5 bases and J by 4 bases, leaving 8 bases between them. Germline lookup yields CDR1 MGHDK and CDR2 SYGVNS. Under the authors' procedure: Reference gene primer amplification yielded estimated nucleated cell counts. Clones were read by immunoSEQ multiplex PCR, and TCRdb kept only the in-frame ones, dropping some. V and J calls and clone size are those listed in that table; D and trimming were worked out from the DNA. The data contain 280,000 or so clones, roughly 86% of them singletons. The TCR sequence derives from a woman in her twenties or thirties who had recovered from COVID-19. Sequences were obtained from peripheral blood. This chain links TRBV25-1 with TRBJ1-2, with D unclear. The CDR3 bases are TGTGCCAGCAGTTTCCAAGCCTATGGCTACACCTTC. It specifies CASSFQAYGYTF.